In this sample, the clone carrying this T cell receptor beta chain turned up a few times. Antigen specificity is unknown. In germline, CDR1 is DFQATT, CDR2 SNEGSKA (reference sequence). With V trimmed by 5 bases and J by 4 bases, 11 bases remained unmatched. This CDR3 is 15 amino acids long. This sample was included in a study of T cells after yellow fever vaccination. In the study overall: Fractions containing few cells were prepared with SMART-Seq v4 Ultra Low Input. Findings of the study overall: A large majority of primary-vaccination clones showed up again after the booster (approximately 95% CD4, almost 90% CD8).

MiXCR, run by TCRdb on the 5' RACE reads, gives a single entry per CDR3 protein. The data contain 300,000 to 400,000 distinct CDR3 sequences, more than 8.5% of them singletons. The clonotype comes from a man between 18 and 35 years old who received the YFV17D yellow fever vaccine. The chain is built from TRBV20-1 and TRBJ2-3, with 8 positions matching TRBD2. The material sequenced was PBMCs, taken on the day of the first yellow fever vaccination. The CDR3 here is CSAGSGVVISDTQYF. The CDR3 bases are TGCAGTGCTGGTAGCGGGGTTGTTATTTCAGATACGCAGTATTTT.